This is a list of T cell receptor beta chains from one sample in a study of neurological immune-mediated disorders. TCRdb independently ran MiXCR on the 5' RACE reads; one entry per CDR3 protein. The top ten hold roughly 1.9% of the sample, which has about 55,000 distinct CDR3 sequences, over 3.5% seen once. Sequencing input: CD4+ T cells from blood. All receptors come from a middle-aged woman with multiple sclerosis. CDR3s include the opening cysteine and the closing phenylalanine or tryptophan. D genes are given only for firm matches. Clone size is not always given. Where it is, it says once, few, many or a class for expanded clones.

CDR3 protein | CDR3 DNA | D gene | J gene | clone size | V gene
CASSPLGSGSPLHF | TGTGCCAGCAGCCCCCTGGGGTCTGGGTCACCCCTCCACTTT | NA | TRBJ1-6 | many | TRBV6-2/TRBV6-3
CSARENRGYVYGYTF | TGCAGTGCTAGAGAAAACAGGGGGTATGTCTATGGCTACACCTTC | TRBD1 | TRBJ1-2 | many | TRBV20-1
CASSLTGEGYTF | TGTGCCAGCAGCTTAACAGGGGAAGGCTACACCTTC | TRBD1 | TRBJ1-2 | many | TRBV9
CASSFAPRQPQHF | TGTGCCAGCAGCTTTGCTCCCCGGCAGCCCCAGCATTTT | NA | TRBJ1-5 | many | TRBV7-2
CASSFTGLMNEQYF | TGCGCCAGCAGCTTCACAGGGTTGATGAACGAGCAGTACTTC | NA | TRBJ2-7 | many | TRBV5-1
CASSLQKGLTDTQYF | TGCGCCAGCAGCTTGCAAAAGGGGCTCACAGATACGCAGTATTTT | NA | TRBJ2-3 | many | TRBV5-1
CASSRTSGSYNEQFF | TGTGCCAGCAGCCGGACTAGCGGGAGCTACAATGAGCAGTTCTTC | TRBD2 | TRBJ2-1 | many | TRBV7-2
CSATPGYEAFF | TGCAGTGCTACCCCAGGGTATGAAGCTTTCTTT | NA | TRBJ1-1 | few | TRBV20-1
CAISDPGLFLNIQYF | TGTGCCATCAGTGACCCGGGACTCTTTCTAAACATTCAGTACTTC | NA | TRBJ2-4 | many | TRBV10-3
CASYQTRANRYEQFF | TGTGCCAGTTACCAAACCCGGGCCAATAGGTATGAGCAGTTCTTC | NA | TRBJ2-1 | many | TRBV12-3/TRBV12-4
CSALEGGLAKNIQYF | TGCAGTGCCCTGGAGGGGGGACTAGCCAAAAACATTCAGTACTTC | NA | TRBJ2-4 | NA | TRBV20-1
CASSLLGTTHNEQFF | TGTGCCAGCAGCTTGTTGGGGACAACCCACAATGAGCAGTTCTTC | NA | TRBJ2-1 | many | TRBV5-5
CASSPRDTRYEQYF | TGCGCCAGCAGCCCGAGGGACACACGCTACGAGCAGTACTTC | NA | TRBJ2-7 | NA | TRBV4-1
CASSLDPGATKTQYF | TGTGCCAGCAGCTTAGATCCAGGGGCGACGAAGACCCAGTACTTC | NA | TRBJ2-5 | many | TRBV7-2
CASSLNGANYGYTF | TGTGCCAGCAGCTTAAACGGAGCGAACTATGGCTACACCTTC | NA | TRBJ1-2 | many | TRBV5-5
CASSYGPPGQAYEQYF | TGTGCCAGCAGTTACGGCCCCCCAGGACAGGCCTACGAGCAGTACTTC | TRBD1 | TRBJ2-7 | many | TRBV6-6
CASTPGGGGPLYEQYF | TGTGCCAGCACCCCGGGAGGAGGGGGCCCTCTCTACGAGCAGTACTTC | NA | TRBJ2-7 | few | TRBV11-2
CASSAGQGVSEAFF | TGTGCCAGCAGTGCTGGACAGGGGGTGTCTGAAGCTTTCTTT | TRBD1 | TRBJ1-1 | many | TRBV12-3/TRBV12-4
CASSLVGVVYNSPLHF | TGTGCCAGCAGCTTAGTGGGGGTCGTTTATAATTCACCCCTCCACTTT | NA | TRBJ1-6 | many | TRBV11-2
CASRRASRAEAFF | TGTGCCAGCAGGAGGGCCTCGCGCGCTGAAGCTTTCTTT | NA | TRBJ1-1 | many | TRBV27
CASSLARGGYGYTF | TGTGCCAGCAGTTTAGCCAGGGGGGGCTATGGCTACACCTTC | TRBD1 | TRBJ1-2 | many | TRBV12-3/TRBV12-4
CASSPSGTVINYGYTF | TGTGCCAGCAGCCCATCCGGGACAGTAATTAACTATGGCTACACCTTC | TRBD1 | TRBJ1-2 | many | TRBV3-1
CAIRSVGTGELFF | TGTGCCATCAGAAGCGTGGGTACCGGGGAGCTGTTTTTT | NA | TRBJ2-2 | many | TRBV10-3
CASSDSGGRDTQYF | TGTGCCAGCAGCGATAGCGGGGGTAGAGATACGCAGTATTTT | TRBD2 | TRBJ2-3 | many | TRBV2
CASSLGGTGKQNTEAFF | TGCGCCAGCAGCTTGGGCGGGACAGGGAAACAGAACACTGAAGCTTTCTTT | TRBD1 | TRBJ1-1 | few | TRBV5-1
CASSQDPTGQGLIYGYTF | TGCGCCAGCAGCCAAGATCCTACCGGACAGGGGCTGATATATGGCTACACCTTC | TRBD1 | TRBJ1-2 | many | TRBV4-1
CASSLLVAGVLLYNEQFF | TGCGCCAGCAGCTTGTTAGTAGCGGGGGTGCTCCTCTACAATGAGCAGTTCTTC | TRBD2 | TRBJ2-1 | NA | TRBV5-1
CSAAYQGTDTQYF | TGCAGTGCTGCATATCAGGGTACAGATACGCAGTATTTT | NA | TRBJ2-3 | many | TRBV20-1
CASSRGQVGELFF | TGTGCCAGCAGCCGTGGGCAGGTCGGGGAGCTGTTTTTT | NA | TRBJ2-2 | many | TRBV5-6
CASSVEGGSGNTIYF | TGTGCCAGCAGCGTAGAAGGAGGGTCTGGAAACACCATATATTTT | NA | TRBJ1-3 | NA | TRBV9
CASSRVPPETEAFF | TGTGCCAGCAGTCGTGTCCCCCCTGAGACTGAAGCTTTCTTT | NA | TRBJ1-1 | many | TRBV12-3/TRBV12-4
CATSRDRANYGYTF | TGTGCCACCAGCAGAGACCGGGCTAACTATGGCTACACCTTC | NA | TRBJ1-2 | many | TRBV15
CASSTDINSPLHF | TGCGCCAGCAGCACGGATATTAATTCACCCCTCCACTTT | NA | TRBJ1-6 | many | TRBV5-1
CASSLNPGQGSRSRNYGYTF | TGCGCCAGCAGTCTCAACCCGGGACAGGGCTCCCGTAGCCGAAACTATGGCTACACCTTC | TRBD1 | TRBJ1-2 | many | TRBV10-2
CASSVEGDTEAFF | TGCGCCAGCAGCGTCGAGGGGGACACTGAAGCTTTCTTT | NA | TRBJ1-1 | many | TRBV5-1
CASRLGRNQETQYF | TGTGCCAGCAGGCTTGGACGGAACCAAGAGACCCAGTACTTC | NA | TRBJ2-5 | NA | TRBV11-3
CASSSQSRGQGDTQYF | TGTGCCAGCAGTTCCCAATCCCGGGGCCAGGGGGATACGCAGTATTTT | NA | TRBJ2-3 | many | TRBV12-3/TRBV12-4
CSARDGKALSYEQYF | TGCAGTGCTAGAGATGGGAAGGCTCTCTCCTACGAGCAGTACTTC | NA | TRBJ2-7 | many | TRBV20-1
CAISDEGAGEQFF | TGTGCCATCAGTGATGAGGGGGCCGGCGAGCAGTTCTTC | TRBD1 | TRBJ2-1 | many | TRBV10-3
CASSQGKRLGTATKRGYGYTF | TGTGCCAGCAGCCAAGGGAAAAGGCTGGGGACGGCTACTAAGAGGGGCTATGGCTACACCTTC | NA | TRBJ1-2 | many | TRBV3-1
CASSRIRGSATFSYNEQFF | TGTGCCAGCTCACGAATCAGGGGCTCGGCAACGTTTTCCTACAATGAGCAGTTCTTC | NA | TRBJ2-1 | many | TRBV18
CASSPERGNQPQHF | TGTGCCAGCAGCCCGGAGAGGGGCAATCAGCCCCAGCATTTT | NA | TRBJ1-5 | many | TRBV7-8
CASSADRAEKLFF | TGTGCCAGCAGTGCGGACAGGGCCGAAAAACTGTTTTTT | TRBD1 | TRBJ1-4 | many | TRBV2
CASSLERINEKLFF | TGTGCCAGCAGCTTGGAGCGAATTAATGAAAAACTGTTTTTT | NA | TRBJ1-4 | many | TRBV7-2
CASTRDTILGYTF | TGTGCCAGTACCCGGGACACAATACTTGGCTACACCTTC | NA | TRBJ1-2 | few | TRBV19
CAIRPENNSPLHF | TGTGCCATCAGGCCGGAAAACAATTCACCCCTCCACTTT | NA | TRBJ1-6 | many | TRBV10-3
CASSQDRRFTNEKLFF | TGTGCCAGCAGCCAGGACAGAAGGTTTACTAATGAAAAACTGTTTTTT | NA | TRBJ1-4 | many | TRBV4-2
CASSFAFPGRGAGNTIYF | TGTGCCAGCAGCTTTGCCTTCCCGGGGAGGGGTGCTGGAAACACCATATATTTT | NA | TRBJ1-3 | many | TRBV7-9
CSTKQGHEQYF | TGCAGTACGAAGCAGGGCCACGAGCAGTACTTC | NA | TRBJ2-7 | many | TRBV20-1
CASSRDRYGPGSPLHF | TGCGCCAGCAGCAGAGACAGGTATGGGCCGGGTTCACCCCTCCACTTT | NA | TRBJ1-6 | many | TRBV5-1
CASSFVRGQEMNTEAFF | TGTGCCAGCAGTTTTGTGCGGGGGCAGGAGATGAACACTGAAGCTTTCTTT | NA | TRBJ1-1 | many | TRBV12-3/TRBV12-4
CSAPDSSGGTEAFF | TGCAGTGCCCCGGACTCTTCCGGCGGCACTGAAGCTTTCTTT | NA | TRBJ1-1 | many | TRBV20-1
CSASPGSLTDTQYF | TGCAGTGCTAGCCCCGGGAGTTTGACAGATACGCAGTATTTT | NA | TRBJ2-3 | many | TRBV20-1
CASSYRLGTEAFF | TGTGCCAGCAGTTACAGGTTGGGCACTGAAGCTTTCTTT | NA | TRBJ1-1 | many | TRBV6-5
CATSREGRGLDYGYTF | TGTGCCACCAGCAGAGAGGGTCGGGGTCTTGATTATGGCTACACCTTC | NA | TRBJ1-2 | many | TRBV15
CASSLVREGEQFF | TGTGCCAGCAGCTTGGTAAGGGAGGGTGAGCAGTTCTTC | TRBD2 | TRBJ2-1 | few | TRBV5-5
CASSRALRDEQFF | TGCGCCAGCAGCCGGGCCCTGAGGGATGAGCAGTTCTTC | NA | TRBJ2-1 | many | TRBV5-1
CASRYRDSGTEAFF | TGTGCCAGCCGTTACAGGGACTCAGGGACTGAAGCTTTCTTT | NA | TRBJ1-1 | many | TRBV2
CSAIGTGGWDTEAFF | TGCAGTGCTATCGGGACAGGGGGGTGGGACACTGAAGCTTTCTTT | TRBD1 | TRBJ1-1 | many | TRBV20-1